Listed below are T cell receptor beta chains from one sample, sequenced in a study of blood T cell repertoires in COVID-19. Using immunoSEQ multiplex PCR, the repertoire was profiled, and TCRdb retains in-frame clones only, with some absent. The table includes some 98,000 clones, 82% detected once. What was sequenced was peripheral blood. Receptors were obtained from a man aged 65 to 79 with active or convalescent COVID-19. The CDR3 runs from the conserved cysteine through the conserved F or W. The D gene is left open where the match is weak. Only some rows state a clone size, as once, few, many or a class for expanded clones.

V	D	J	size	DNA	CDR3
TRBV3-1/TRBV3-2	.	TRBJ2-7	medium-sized	TGTGCCAGCAGCCAACGGTGGACGTCGGGGGAGCAGTACTTC	CASSQRWTSGEQYF
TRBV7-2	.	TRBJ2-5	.	TGTGCCAGCAGCTTGCCAGGGGGGCAAGAGACCCAGTACTTC	CASSLPGGQETQYF
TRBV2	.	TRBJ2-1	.	TGTGCCAGCCGCCCAGCGGCCAATGAGCAGTTCTTC	CASRPAANEQFF
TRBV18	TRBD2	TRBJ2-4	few	TGTGCCAGCTCACCAGGAGAAGGGCGGGAGGCCAAAAACATTCAGTACTTC	CASSPGEGREAKNIQYF
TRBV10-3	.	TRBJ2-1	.	TGTGCCATCAGCTGGGGGCTGGGGGGGTCCTACAATGAGCAGTTCTTC	CAISWGLGGSYNEQFF
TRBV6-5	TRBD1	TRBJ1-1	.	TGTGCCAGCCGGGACAGGTTTGAAGCTTTCTTT	CASRDRFEAFF
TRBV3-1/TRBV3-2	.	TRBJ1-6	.	TGTGCCAGCAGCCAAGGGCAGGGGAATTCACCCCTCCACTTT	CASSQGQGNSPLHF
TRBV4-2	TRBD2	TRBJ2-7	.	TGTGCCAGCAGCCAAGGACTAGCGGATAGCTCCTACGAGCAGTACTTC	CASSQGLADSSYEQYF
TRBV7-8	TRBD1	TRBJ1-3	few	TGTGCCAGCAGCTTAATCGGGGACAGAAGGTTTGGAAACACCATATATTTT	CASSLIGDRRFGNTIYF
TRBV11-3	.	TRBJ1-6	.	TGTGCCAGCAGCGGTAGGGGGGGTTCAGGTTCACCCCTCCACTTT	CASSGRGGSGSPLHF
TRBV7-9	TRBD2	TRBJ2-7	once	TGTGCCAGCAACTCCGGGACTAGCGGAACTACGAGGCAGTACTTC	CASNSGTSGTTRQYF
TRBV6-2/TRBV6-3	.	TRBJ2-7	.	TGTGCCAGCAGTTACTCGAGTTTCGGGACAAAGATCTACGAGCAGTACTTC	CASSYSSFGTKIYEQYF
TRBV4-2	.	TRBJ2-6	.	TGTGCCAGCAGCCCCCACCCTGGGAGCTCTGGGGCCAACGTCCTGACTTTC	CASSPHPGSSGANVLTF
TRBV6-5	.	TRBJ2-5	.	TGTGCCAGCAGTTACTTCGGCGGCGGAGAGACCCAGTACTTC	CASSYFGGGETQYF
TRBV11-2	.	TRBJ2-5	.	TGTGCCAGCAGCTCCCCTAGGCGCCAAGAGACCCAGTACTTC	CASSSPRRQETQYF
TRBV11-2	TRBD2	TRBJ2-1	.	TGTGCCAGCACCCACGGCGGGGGGGGTTATGGAGAGCAGTTCTTC	CASTHGGGGYGEQFF